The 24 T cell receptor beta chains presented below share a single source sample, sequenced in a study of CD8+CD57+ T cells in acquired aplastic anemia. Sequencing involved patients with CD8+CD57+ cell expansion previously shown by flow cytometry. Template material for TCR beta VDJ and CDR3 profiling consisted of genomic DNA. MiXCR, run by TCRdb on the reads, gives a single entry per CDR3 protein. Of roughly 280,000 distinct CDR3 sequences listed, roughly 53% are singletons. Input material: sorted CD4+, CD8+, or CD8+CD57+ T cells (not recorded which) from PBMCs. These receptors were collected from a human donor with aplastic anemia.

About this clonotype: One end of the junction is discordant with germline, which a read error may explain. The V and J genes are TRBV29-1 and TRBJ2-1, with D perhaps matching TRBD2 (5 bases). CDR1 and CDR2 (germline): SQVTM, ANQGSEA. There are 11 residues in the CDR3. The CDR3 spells CSAVSYNEQFF. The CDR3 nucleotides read TGTAGCGCTGTTTCTTACAATGAGCAGTTCTTC.

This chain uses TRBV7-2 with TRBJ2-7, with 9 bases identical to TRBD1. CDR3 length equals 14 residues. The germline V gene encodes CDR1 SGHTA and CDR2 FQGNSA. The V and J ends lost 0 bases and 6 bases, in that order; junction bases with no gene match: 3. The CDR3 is CASSLAGTGFEQYF. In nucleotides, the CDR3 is TGTGCCAGCAGCTTAGCAGGGACAGGGTTCGAGCAGTACTTC.

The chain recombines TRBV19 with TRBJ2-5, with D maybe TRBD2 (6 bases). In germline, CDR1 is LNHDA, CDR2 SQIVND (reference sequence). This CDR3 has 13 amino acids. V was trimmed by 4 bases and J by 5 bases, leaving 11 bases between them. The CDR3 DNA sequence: TGTGCCAGTAGTAACGGGGGAAGGGAGACCCAGTACTTC. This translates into CASSNGGRETQYF.

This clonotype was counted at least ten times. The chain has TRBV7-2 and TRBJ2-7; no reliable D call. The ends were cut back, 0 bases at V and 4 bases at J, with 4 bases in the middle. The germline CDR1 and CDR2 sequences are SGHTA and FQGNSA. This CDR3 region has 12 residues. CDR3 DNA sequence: TGTGCCAGCAGCTTAGCCCAATACGAGCAGTACTTC. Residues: CASSLAQYEQYF.

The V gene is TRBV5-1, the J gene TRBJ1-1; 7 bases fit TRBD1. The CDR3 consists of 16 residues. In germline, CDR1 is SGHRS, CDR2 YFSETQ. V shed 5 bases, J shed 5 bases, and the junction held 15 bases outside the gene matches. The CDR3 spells CASSKTHRGGRTEAFF. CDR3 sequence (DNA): TGCGCCAGCAGTAAAACCCACAGGGGCGGGAGGACTGAAGCTTTCTTT.

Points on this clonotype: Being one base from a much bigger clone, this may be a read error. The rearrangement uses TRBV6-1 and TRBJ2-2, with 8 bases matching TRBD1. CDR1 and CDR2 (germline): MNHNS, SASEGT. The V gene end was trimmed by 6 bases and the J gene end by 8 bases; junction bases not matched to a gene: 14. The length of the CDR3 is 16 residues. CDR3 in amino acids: CASRTLLTGGRGELFF. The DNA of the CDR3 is TGTGCCAGCAGGACCCTACTTACAGGGGGGAGAGGGGAGCTGTTTTTT.

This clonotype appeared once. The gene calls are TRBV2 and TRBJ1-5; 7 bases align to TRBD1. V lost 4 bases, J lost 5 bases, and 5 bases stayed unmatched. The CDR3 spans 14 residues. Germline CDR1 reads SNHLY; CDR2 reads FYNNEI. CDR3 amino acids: CASSVRQGDQPQHF. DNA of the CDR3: TGTGCCAGCAGTGTCAGACAGGGTGATCAGCCCCAGCATTTT. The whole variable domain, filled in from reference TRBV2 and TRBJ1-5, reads EPEVTQTPSHQVTQMGQEVILRCVPISNHLYFYWYRQILGQKVEFLVSFYNNEISEKSEIFDDQFSVERPDGSNFTLKIRSTKLEDSAMYFCASSVRQGDQPQHFGDGTRLSIL.

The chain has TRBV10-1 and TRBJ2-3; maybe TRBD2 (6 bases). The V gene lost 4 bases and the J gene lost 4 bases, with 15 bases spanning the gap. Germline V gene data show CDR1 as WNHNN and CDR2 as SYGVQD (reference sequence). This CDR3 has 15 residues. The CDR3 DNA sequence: TGCGCCAGCAGTGCCGTTTCGGGAGCGCCAGATACGCAGTATTTT. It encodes CASSAVSGAPDTQYF.

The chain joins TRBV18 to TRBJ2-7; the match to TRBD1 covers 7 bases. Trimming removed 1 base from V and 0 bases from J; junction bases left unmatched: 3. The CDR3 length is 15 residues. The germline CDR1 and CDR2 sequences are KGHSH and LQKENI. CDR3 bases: TGTGCCAGCTCACCACAGACAGGGAGCTCCTACGAGCAGTACTTC. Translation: CASSPQTGSSYEQYF. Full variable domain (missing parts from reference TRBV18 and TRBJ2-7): NAGVMQNPRHLVRRRGQEARLRCSPMKGHSHVYWYRQLPEEGLKFMVYLQKENIIDESGMPKERFSAEFPKEGPSILRIQQVVRGDSAAYFCASSPQTGSSYEQYFGPGTRLTVT.

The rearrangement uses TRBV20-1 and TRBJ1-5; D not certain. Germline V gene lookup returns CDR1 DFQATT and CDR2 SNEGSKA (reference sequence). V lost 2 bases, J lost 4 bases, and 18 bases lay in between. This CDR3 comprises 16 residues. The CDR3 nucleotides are TGCAGTGCTAGATCGGGTCGCACCACTACTAATCAGCCCCAGCATTTT. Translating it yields CSARSGRTTTNQPQHF.

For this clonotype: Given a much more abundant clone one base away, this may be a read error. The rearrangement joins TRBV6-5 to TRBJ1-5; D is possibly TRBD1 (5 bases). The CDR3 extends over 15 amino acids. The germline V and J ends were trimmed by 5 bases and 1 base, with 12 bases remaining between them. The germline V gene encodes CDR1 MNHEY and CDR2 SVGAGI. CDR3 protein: CASSPGLGSNQPQHF. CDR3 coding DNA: TGTGCCAGCAGTCCAGGGCTGGGAAGCAATCAGCCCCAGCATTTT.

As DNA, the CDR3 is TGCAGTGCTAGCACAGCCTCCTACGAGCAGTACTTC. Its protein product is CSASTASYEQYF. The gene calls are TRBV20-1 and TRBJ2-7, with D unclear. Germline V gives CDR1 DFQATT, CDR2 SNEGSKA (reference sequence). The CDR3 has 12 amino acids. Trimming pared 3 bases from V and 0 bases from J, leaving 6 bases between.

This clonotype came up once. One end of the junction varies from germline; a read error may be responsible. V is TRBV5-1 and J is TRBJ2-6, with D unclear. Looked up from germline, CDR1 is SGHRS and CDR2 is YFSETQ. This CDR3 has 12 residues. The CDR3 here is CASSPLANVLTF. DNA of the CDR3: TGTGCCAGCAGCCCATTGGCCAACGTCCTGACTTTC.

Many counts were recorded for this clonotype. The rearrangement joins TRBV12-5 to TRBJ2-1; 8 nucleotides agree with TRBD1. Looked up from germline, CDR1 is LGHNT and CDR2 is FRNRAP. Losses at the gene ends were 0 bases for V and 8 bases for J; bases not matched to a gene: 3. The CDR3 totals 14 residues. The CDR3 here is CASGLVRQGHEQFF. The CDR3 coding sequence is TGTGCTAGTGGTTTGGTGAGACAGGGGCATGAGCAGTTCTTC.

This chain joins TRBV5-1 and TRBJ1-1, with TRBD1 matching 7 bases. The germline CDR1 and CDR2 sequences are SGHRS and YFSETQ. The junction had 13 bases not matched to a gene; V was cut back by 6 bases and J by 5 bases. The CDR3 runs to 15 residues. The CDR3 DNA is TGCGCCAGCACAGCTCAGGGGGGCGCGAGTACTGAAGCTTTCTTT. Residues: CASTAQGGASTEAFF.

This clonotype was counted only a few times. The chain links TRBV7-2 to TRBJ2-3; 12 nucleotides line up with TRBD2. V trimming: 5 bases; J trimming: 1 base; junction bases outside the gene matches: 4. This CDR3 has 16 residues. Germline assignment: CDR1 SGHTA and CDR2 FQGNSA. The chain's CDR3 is CASSPRLAGGTDTQYF. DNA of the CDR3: TGTGCCAGCAGCCCCAGACTAGCGGGGGGCACAGATACGCAGTATTTT.

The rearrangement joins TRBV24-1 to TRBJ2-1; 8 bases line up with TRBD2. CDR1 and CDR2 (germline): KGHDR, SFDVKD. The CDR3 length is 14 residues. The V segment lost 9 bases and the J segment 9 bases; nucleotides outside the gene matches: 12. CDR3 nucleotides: TGTGCCACCGAATCCGGGGGGGTACTGGGTGAGCAGTTCTTC. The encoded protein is CATESGGVLGEQFF.

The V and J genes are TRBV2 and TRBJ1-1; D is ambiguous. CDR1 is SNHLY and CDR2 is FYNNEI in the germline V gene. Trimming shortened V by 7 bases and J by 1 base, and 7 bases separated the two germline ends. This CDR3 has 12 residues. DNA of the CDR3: TGTGCCAGCACCCTGGCGAACACTGAAGCTTTCTTT. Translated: CASTLANTEAFF.

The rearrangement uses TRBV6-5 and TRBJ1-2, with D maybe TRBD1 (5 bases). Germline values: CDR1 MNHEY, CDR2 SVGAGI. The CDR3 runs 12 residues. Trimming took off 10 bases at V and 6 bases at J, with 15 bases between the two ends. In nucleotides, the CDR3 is TGTGCCACCGGCATTCGGGGGAATGGCTACACCTTC. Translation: CATGIRGNGYTF.

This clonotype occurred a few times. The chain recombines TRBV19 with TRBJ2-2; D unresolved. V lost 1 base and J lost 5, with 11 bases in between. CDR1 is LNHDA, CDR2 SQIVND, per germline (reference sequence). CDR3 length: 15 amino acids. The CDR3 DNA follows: TGTGCCAGTAGTATAGGGACGACCTATACCGGGGAGCTGTTTTTT. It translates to CASSIGTTYTGELFF.

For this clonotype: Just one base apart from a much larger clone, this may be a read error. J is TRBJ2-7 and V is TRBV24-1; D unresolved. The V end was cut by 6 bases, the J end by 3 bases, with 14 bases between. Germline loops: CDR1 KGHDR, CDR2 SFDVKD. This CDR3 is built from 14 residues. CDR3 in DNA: TGTGCCACCAGTTTATCGGTACAGAGCTACGAGCAGTACTTC. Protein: CATSLSVQSYEQYF.

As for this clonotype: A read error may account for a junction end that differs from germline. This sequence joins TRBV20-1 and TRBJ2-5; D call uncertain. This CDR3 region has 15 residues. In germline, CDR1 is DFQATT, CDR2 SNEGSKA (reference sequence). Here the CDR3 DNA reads TGCAGTGCCCAAGGACGGGCAGGCCGCCAAGAGACCCAGTGCTTC. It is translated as CSAQGRAGRQETQCF.

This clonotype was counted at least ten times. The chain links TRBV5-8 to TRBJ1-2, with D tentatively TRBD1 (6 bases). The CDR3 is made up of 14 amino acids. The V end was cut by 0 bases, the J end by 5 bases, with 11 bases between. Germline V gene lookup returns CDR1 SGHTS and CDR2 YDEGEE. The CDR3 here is CASSLAPGQYGYTF. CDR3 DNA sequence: TGTGCCAGCAGCTTGGCCCCCGGACAGTATGGCTACACCTTC.

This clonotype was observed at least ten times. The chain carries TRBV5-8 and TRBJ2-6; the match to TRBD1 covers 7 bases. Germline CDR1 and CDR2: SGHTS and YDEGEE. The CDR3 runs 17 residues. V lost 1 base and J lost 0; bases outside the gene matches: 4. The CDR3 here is CASSLTGAGSGANVLTF. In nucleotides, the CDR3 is TGTGCCAGCAGCTTGACAGGGGCCGGCTCTGGGGCCAACGTCCTGACTTTC.